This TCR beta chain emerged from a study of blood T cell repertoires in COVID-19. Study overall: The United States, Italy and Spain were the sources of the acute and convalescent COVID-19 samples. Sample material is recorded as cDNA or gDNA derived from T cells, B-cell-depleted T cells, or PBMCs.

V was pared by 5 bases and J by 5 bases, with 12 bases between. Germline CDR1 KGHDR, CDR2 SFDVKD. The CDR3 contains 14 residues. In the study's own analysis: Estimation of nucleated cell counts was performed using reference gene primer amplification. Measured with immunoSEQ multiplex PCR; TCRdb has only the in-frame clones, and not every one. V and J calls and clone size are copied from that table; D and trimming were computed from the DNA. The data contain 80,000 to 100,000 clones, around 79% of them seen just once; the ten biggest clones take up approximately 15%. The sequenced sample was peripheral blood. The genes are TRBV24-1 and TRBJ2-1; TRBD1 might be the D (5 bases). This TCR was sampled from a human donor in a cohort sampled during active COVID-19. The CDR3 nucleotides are TGTGCCACCAGTGCTGCAGGGTCTAACAATGAGCAGTTCTTC. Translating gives CATSAAGSNNEQFF.